This passage covers 3 T cell receptor beta chains from one sample sequenced in a study of T-cell reconstitution after alpha-beta-depleted transplantation in children. Unique molecular identifiers were used to barcode this TCRbeta library. TCRdb itself ran the PCR reads through MiXCR, one entry per CDR3 protein. The sample shows more than 400,000 distinct CDR3 sequences, about an eighth of them seen only once. The sample was PBMCs, mostly from graft donor cells, taken 180 days after TCRalphabeta/CD19-depleted stem cell transplant. These receptors were obtained from a female patient aged 2-15 years who had a stem cell transplant for aplastic anemia, so the T cells may come from the graft donor.

This chain joins TRBV7-9 and TRBJ2-1, with D perhaps matching TRBD2 (6 bases). The CDR3 loop spans 14 amino acids. The V end lost 0 bases, the J end lost 5 bases, and 8 bases lay between the germline ends. Germline assignment: CDR1 SEHNR and CDR2 FQNEAQ (reference sequence). The CDR3, as DNA: TGTGCCAGCAGCTTAGCCTTAGCGGACAATGAGCAGTTCTTC. This sequence encodes CASSLALADNEQFF.

This clonotype came up many times. The CDR3 region has the DNA TGTGCCAGCAGCCTTGTCGGGACTAGCGGCACAGATACGCAGTATTTT. Its translation is CASSLVGTSGTDTQYF. The rearrangement joins TRBV11-3 to TRBJ2-3; 10 nucleotides match TRBD2. The germline V gene encodes CDR1 SGHNT and CDR2 YENEEA. This CDR3 contains 16 residues. Trimming removed 5 bases from V and 1 base from J; junction bases left unmatched: 6.

V and J are TRBV4-3 and TRBJ1-3; 7 nucleotides match TRBD1. CDR1 LGHNA and CDR2 YSLEER come from the germline V gene. CDR3 length: 17 residues. V was clipped by 6 bases and J by 0 bases; unmatched bases: 11. CDR3 sequence: CASSSARGPSSGNTIYF. The CDR3 bases are TGCGCCAGCAGTTCCGCGAGGGGGCCGAGCTCTGGAAACACCATATATTTT.